This T cell receptor beta chain was retrieved from a study of T-cell reconstitution after alpha-beta-depleted transplantation in children. This clonotype was recorded at least ten times. The library targeted TCRbeta and was prepared with unique molecular identifiers. Using its own MiXCR run on the PCR reads, TCRdb lists one record per CDR3 protein. The sample holds about 92,000 distinct CDR3 sequences, less than 15% seen once. Germline CDR1 is SEHNR and CDR2 is FQNEAQ (reference sequence). The CDR3 extends over 13 amino acids. The junction had 7 bases not matched to a gene; V was cut back by 4 bases and J by 8 bases.

The genes are TRBV7-9 and TRBJ1-2, with 7 nucleotides matching TRBD1. The receptor's source is a human donor who donated a stem cell graft to a child with inherited bone marrow failure. The sample in question was PBMCs from the stem cell graft donor, obtained from the stem cell graft. The CDR3 reads CASSWGTGDGYTF. Here the CDR3 DNA reads TGTGCCAGCAGCTGGGGAACAGGGGACGGCTACACCTTC.